The rows below give T cell receptor beta chains drawn from one sample of a study of PD-L1 blockade in urothelial cancer. The repertoire was sequenced with immunoSEQ multiplex PCR; TCRdb's copy has only in-frame clones and lacks some. The sample lists approximately 80,000 clones, more than 75% occurring once. The sample was PBMCs, taken around atezolizumab (anti-PD-L1) treatment. The receptor set was obtained from a man between 65 and 85 years old with urothelial cancer. Each CDR3 is given with its conserved first and last residue. The order of the fields is V gene, CDR3 length, J gene, D gene, clone size, CDR3 DNA, CDR3 protein. A D gene is named only where the DNA matches it firmly. Clone size is shown for a subset of rows, as once, few, many or a class of expanded clone.

TRBV5-1	16	TRBJ1-4	TRBD1	-	TGCGCCAGCCGGACAGGGGACCCCGCAACTAATGAAAAACTGTTTTTT	CASRTGDPATNEKLFF
TRBV11-2	14	TRBJ2-1	-	-	TGTGCCAGCAGCTTAGAGGTACTAGCCAATGAGCAGTTCTTC	CASSLEVLANEQFF
TRBV19	13	TRBJ2-5	-	-	TGTGCCAGTAGTACCTCACAGGGTGAGACCCAGTACTTC	CASSTSQGETQYF
TRBV19	16	TRBJ2-3	TRBD1	-	TGTGCCAGTAGTATAGCGACAGGGTGGGGCACAGATACGCAGTATTTT	CASSIATGWGTDTQYF
TRBV11-2	15	TRBJ2-5	TRBD1	-	TGTGCCAGCAGCCCCCGGACAGGCCTCCAAGAGACCCAGTACTTC	CASSPRTGLQETQYF
TRBV5-6	15	TRBJ2-1	-	-	TGTGCCAGCAGCTTGAGTCGGAATCGGGATGGTGAGCAGTTCTTC	CASSLSRNRDGEQFF
TRBV4-2	14	TRBJ1-2	-	-	TGTGCCAGCAGCCAATCAACAGGGACCTATGGCTACACCTTC	CASSQSTGTYGYTF
TRBV5-1	16	TRBJ1-1	TRBD1	-	TGCGCCAGCAGCCTGCAGACAGGGGCGTTGAACACTGAAGCTTTCTTT	CASSLQTGALNTEAFF
TRBV4-3	14	TRBJ1-4	-	-	TGCGCCAGCAGCCAGTCCAGGGTGGATGAAAAACTGTTTTTT	CASSQSRVDEKLFF
TRBV4-3	15	TRBJ2-1	TRBD2	-	TGCGCCAGCAGCCTACTAGCGGGGGACTACAATGAGCAGTTCTTC	CASSLLAGDYNEQFF
TRBV4-2	14	TRBJ2-7	-	-	TGTGCCAGCAGCGCCGGGGGTACAGCCTACGAGCAGTACTTC	CASSAGGTAYEQYF
TRBV2	16	TRBJ2-1	TRBD2	-	TGTGCCAGCAGACTAGCGGGAGGCGCCACAGACAATGAGCAGTTCTTC	CASRLAGGATDNEQFF
TRBV5-4	15	TRBJ2-1	TRBD1	-	TGTGCCAGCAGCCTGGACAGGGGTGAGTACAATGAGCAGTTCTTC	CASSLDRGEYNEQFF
TRBV5-1	15	TRBJ2-7	TRBD1	-	TGCGCCAGCAGCCCCGCCGGGACAGGGGGCTTCGAGCAGTACTTC	CASSPAGTGGFEQYF
TRBV7-3	17	TRBJ2-3	TRBD2	-	TGTGCCAGCAGCTCGGGGACTAGCGGGGGGCGCACAGATACGCAGTATTTT	CASSSGTSGGRTDTQYF
TRBV6-5	14	TRBJ2-3	-	-	TGTGCCAGCACCACCCGGTATAGCACAGATACGCAGTATTTT	CASTTRYSTDTQYF
TRBV6-5	16	TRBJ1-4	-	-	TGTGCCAGCAGTTACTCGTGGACAACCCCAAATGAAAAACTGTTTTTT	CASSYSWTTPNEKLFF
TRBV4-3	16	TRBJ1-3	-	-	TGCGCCAGCAGCCAAGTTTCAACAGGGTCTGGAAACACCATATATTTT	CASSQVSTGSGNTIYF
TRBV9	16	TRBJ1-2	TRBD1	-	TGTGCCAGCAGCGTAGCGACAGGGGCCTCCCTCTATGGCTACACCTTC	CASSVATGASLYGYTF
TRBV19	16	TRBJ2-1	TRBD2	-	TGTGCCAGTACCTTGGGACTAGCGGAACCCTACAATGAGCAGTTCTTC	CASTLGLAEPYNEQFF
TRBV28	13	TRBJ1-2	TRBD1	-	TGTGCCAGCAGTTCGGGACAGAGTAATGGCTACACCTTC	CASSSGQSNGYTF
TRBV6-5	13	TRBJ2-7	-	-	TGTGCCAGCAGTCGCGGCAGGGGACACGAGCAGTACTTC	CASSRGRGHEQYF
TRBV10-3	14	TRBJ1-1	TRBD1	-	TGTGCCACGCGACAGGGGGAGGTGAACACTGAAGCTTTCTTT	CATRQGEVNTEAFF
TRBV7-8	15	TRBJ1-2	-	-	TGTGCCAGCAGCTACCGGCCGGACAGCTCCTATGGCTACACCTTC	CASSYRPDSSYGYTF
TRBV7-2	12	TRBJ1-2	TRBD1	many	TGTGCCAGCAGCGCCGACAGGGTTGGCTACACCTTC	CASSADRVGYTF
TRBV11-3	16	TRBJ2-1	TRBD2	once	TGTGCCAGCAGCCCAATCGATAGCGGGAGGCCCAATGAGCAGTTCTTC	CASSPIDSGRPNEQFF
TRBV19	17	TRBJ1-3	TRBD1	-	TGTGCCAGTAGTAGAAGGACAGGGTCAAGCTCTGGAAACACCATATATTTT	CASSRRTGSSSGNTIYF
TRBV7-2	16	TRBJ2-7	-	-	TGTGCCAGCAGCACCGGGAGGGGACAGGGCTTCTACGAGCAGTACTTC	CASSTGRGQGFYEQYF
TRBV10-3	14	TRBJ1-6	-	-	TGTGCCATCAGTGAGAAGAACGGTAATTCACCCCTCCACTTT	CAISEKNGNSPLHF
TRBV9	16	TRBJ2-2	TRBD2	-	TGTGCCAGCAGCTCAACTCTAGCGGATAACACCGGGGAGCTGTTTTTT	CASSSTLADNTGELFF
TRBV6-1	14	TRBJ1-4	-	-	TGTGCCAGCAGTGAAGGGGGCACTAATGAAAAACTGTTTTTT	CASSEGGTNEKLFF
TRBV19	15	TRBJ1-3	-	-	TGTGCCAGTAGTAAACTCGGGGTGGCTGGAAACACCATATATTTT	CASSKLGVAGNTIYF
TRBV6-6	14	TRBJ2-2	-	few	TGTGCCAGCAGTTACTCGACGGGGGACGGGGAGCTGTTTTTT	CASSYSTGDGELFF
TRBV18	12	TRBJ2-7	TRBD1	few	TGTGCCAGCTCATGGGACAGCTACGAGCAGTACTTC	CASSWDSYEQYF
TRBV19	15	TRBJ2-2	-	-	TGTGCCACCGAGTCGGGGACTTCGAACACCGGGGAGCTGTTTTTT	CATESGTSNTGELFF
TRBV28	15	TRBJ1-4	TRBD1	-	TGTGCCAGCAGTGCTCCGGGACAGGGTAGTGAAAAACTGTTTTTT	CASSAPGQGSEKLFF
TRBV6-4	15	TRBJ2-7	TRBD2	few	TGTGCCAGCAGTTACTCGGTGGGACTAGCGAACGAGCAGTACTTC	CASSYSVGLANEQYF
TRBV11-2	14	TRBJ2-3	-	once	TGTGCCAGCAGCTGGGACTTCTCCACAGATACGCAGTATTTT	CASSWDFSTDTQYF
TRBV5-4	15	TRBJ2-7	TRBD2	-	TGTGCCAGCAGCTTGGAACAGACTAGCGGCTACGAGCAGTACTTC	CASSLEQTSGYEQYF
TRBV7-9	14	TRBJ2-1	-	-	TGTGCCAGCAGCTCCCCCGGGTTCCACAATGAGCAGTTCTTC	CASSSPGFHNEQFF
TRBV7-8	18	TRBJ2-3	TRBD2	once	TGTGCCAGCAGCACGCGGACTAGCGGGGGGGCCGGGGCAGATACGCAGTATTTT	CASSTRTSGGAGADTQYF
TRBV18	16	TRBJ1-4	TRBD1	-	TGTGCCAGCTCACCACAGGCAGGGGGCGGTGATGAAAAACTGTTTTTT	CASSPQAGGGDEKLFF
TRBV11-2	13	TRBJ1-2	TRBD1	-	TGTGCCAGCAGCTTAGACAGGGGGTTTGGCTACACCTTC	CASSLDRGFGYTF
TRBV19	17	TRBJ2-4	TRBD2	-	TGTGCCAGTAGTATAGGACGGGGGGGCCCTTTTTCCAACATTCAGTACTTC	CASSIGRGGPFSNIQYF
TRBV11-3	12	TRBJ1-1	-	-	TGTGCCAGCAGCTTAGGCCGAGTTGAAGCTTTCTTT	CASSLGRVEAFF
TRBV30	14	TRBJ1-1	TRBD1	-	TGTGCCTGGAGCCAGTCGAGGTCAGGGGGGAGAACTTTCTTT	CAWSQSRSGGRTFF
TRBV5-8	15	TRBJ2-7	TRBD1	-	TGTGCCAGCAGATGGGACAGGGCCGTTTCCTACGAGCAGTACTTC	CASRWDRAVSYEQYF
TRBV28	16	TRBJ1-1	-	-	TGTGCCAGCAGTCCCCCCCGGGGAGGGAGGGACACTGAAGCTTTCTTT	CASSPPRGGRDTEAFF
TRBV2	16	TRBJ2-1	TRBD2	-	TGTGCCAGCAGCCCCACACGACTAGCGGGGGGGGCTGAGCAGTTCTTC	CASSPTRLAGGAEQFF
TRBV4-1	15	TRBJ1-5	-	-	TGCGCCAGCAGCCAAGGTGGGGCGAGCAATCAGCCCCAGCATTTT	CASSQGGASNQPQHF
TRBV10-2	14	TRBJ1-1	-	-	TGCGCCAGCAGGTCACAGGGTGTTAGCACTGAAGCTTTCTTT	CASRSQGVSTEAFF
TRBV2	15	TRBJ1-1	TRBD1	-	TGTGCCAGCACCCGGGACAGGGGAGAGGACACTGAAGCTTTCTTT	CASTRDRGEDTEAFF